These T cell receptor beta chains were read from a single sample in a study of T cell repertoires in cytomegalovirus infection. TCRdb processed the reads anew with MiXCR; each CDR3 protein has one entry. The profile shows 130,000 or so distinct CDR3 sequences, about 6% of them singletons. The sequenced material came from PBMCs. These receptors were taken from a human donor in good health (CMV status not recorded). Some clones in this sample may be carry-over from other donors' samples. CDR3s include the opening cysteine and the closing phenylalanine or tryptophan.

j_gene | v_gene | CDR3aa
TRBJ2-4 | TRBV20-1 | CSAIRNGGFHNIQYF
TRBJ1-5 | TRBV7-2 | CASPGRGNQPQHF
TRBJ2-1 | TRBV20-1 | CSAKTSWNEQFF
TRBJ1-1 | TRBV10-2 | CASSESKRWPRGTEAFF
TRBJ1-1 | TRBV6-1 | CASSHPQGYTEAFF
TRBJ1-1 | TRBV12-3/TRBV12-4 | CASSLGVGWEAFF
TRBJ2-6 | TRBV5-6 | CASSLVGGTSGANVLTF
TRBJ1-1 | TRBV6-2/TRBV6-3 | CASSYSKGALNTEAFF
TRBJ2-1 | TRBV7-9 | CASRTPGQRNNEQFF
TRBJ1-5 | TRBV14 | CASSQGAGARSDSNQPQHF
TRBJ2-1 | TRBV7-2 | CASSRDRVGSHEQFF
TRBJ1-1 | TRBV14 | CASSRDRGGTEAFF
TRBJ1-5 | TRBV7-2 | CASSLEASPLQPQHF
TRBJ1-5 | TRBV20-1 | CSARDRGTTGGNQPQHF
TRBJ1-4 | TRBV7-8 | CASSLGRTTNEKLFF
TRBJ2-1 | TRBV28 | CASSLRDRGQFF
TRBJ2-7 | TRBV7-2 | CASSLEHRSYEQYF
TRBJ1-2 | TRBV5-8 | CASSGRAGSYGYTF
TRBJ2-3 | TRBV7-3 | CASGPSTDTQYF
TRBJ2-1 | TRBV6-1 | CASTASLSYNEQFF
TRBJ2-1 | TRBV6-2/TRBV6-3 | CASSLPNSYNEQFF
TRBJ1-4 | TRBV29-1 | CSVEGRGGDEKLFF
TRBJ2-7 | TRBV7-2 | CASSPRRDDQYF
TRBJ1-5 | TRBV12-3/TRBV12-4 | CASSPRTGLTSQPQHF
TRBJ1-1 | TRBV7-9 | CASSLGGGGDKGAFF
TRBJ1-1 | TRBV7-2 | CASSPGWAAAEAFF
TRBJ2-5 | TRBV30 | CAWSVGQSQETQYF
TRBJ1-2 | TRBV20-1 | CSASAMRDRANYGYTF
TRBJ2-2 | TRBV7-8 | CASSETVGTNTGELFF
TRBJ2-7 | TRBV20-1 | CSARDPRQGAAYEQYF
TRBJ2-1 | TRBV12-3/TRBV12-4 | CAITGTSGPHKYNEQFF
TRBJ2-1 | TRBV7-3 | CASSLTGGGSVRKEQFF
TRBJ1-2 | TRBV29-1 | CSGSTGAYGYTF
TRBJ2-7 | TRBV7-2 | CASSLGVNEQYF
TRBJ2-4 | TRBV7-2 | CASSLREGPRDIQYF
TRBJ2-3 | TRBV29-1 | CSVDNGVSDTQYF
TRBJ1-2 | TRBV7-2 | CASSSGQGAGYGYTF
TRBJ1-5 | TRBV7-2 | CASSPSAGGGSNQPQHF
TRBJ1-2 | TRBV7-2 | CASSLAQERLANYGYTF
TRBJ2-5 | TRBV7-8 | CASSFVGGETQYF
TRBJ2-1 | TRBV7-2 | CASSSKRGVSYNEQFF
TRBJ1-5 | TRBV20-1 | CSAIKTTGQPNQPQHF
TRBJ1-6 | TRBV7-2 | CASSQGQGGNNSPLHF
TRBJ1-3 | TRBV7-2 | CASSSRDRVGNTIYF
TRBJ1-5 | TRBV12-3/TRBV12-4 | CASSFSVNSNQPQHF
TRBJ1-1 | TRBV5-6 | CASSPRGTGLRDTEAFF
TRBJ2-1 | TRBV7-2 | CASSFQGWRDEQFF
TRBJ2-7 | TRBV20-1 | CSAFSRDRGGREQYF
TRBJ1-2 | TRBV7-4 | CASSFGGYGYTF
TRBJ1-2 | TRBV7-2 | CASSLMREFYGYTF
TRBJ2-1 | TRBV4-1 | CASSQAQGEQFF
TRBJ2-1 | TRBV2 | CASSEHSYNEQFF